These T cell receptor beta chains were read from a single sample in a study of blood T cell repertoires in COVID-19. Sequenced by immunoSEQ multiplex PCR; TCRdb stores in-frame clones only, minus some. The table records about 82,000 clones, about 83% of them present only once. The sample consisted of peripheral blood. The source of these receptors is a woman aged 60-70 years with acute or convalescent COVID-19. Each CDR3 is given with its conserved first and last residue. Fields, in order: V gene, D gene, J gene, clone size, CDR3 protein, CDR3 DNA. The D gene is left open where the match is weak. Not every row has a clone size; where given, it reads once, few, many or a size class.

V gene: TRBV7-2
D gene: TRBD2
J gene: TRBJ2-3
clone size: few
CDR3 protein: CASSLLAGSNTQYF
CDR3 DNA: TGTGCCAGCAGCTTACTAGCGGGGAGTAATACGCAGTATTTT

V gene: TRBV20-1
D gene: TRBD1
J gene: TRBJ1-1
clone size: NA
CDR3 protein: CSASRDRGPEAFF
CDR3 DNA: TGCAGTGCTAGTAGGGACAGGGGACCTGAAGCTTTCTTT

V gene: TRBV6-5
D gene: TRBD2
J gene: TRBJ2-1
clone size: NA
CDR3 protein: CASSSWTSGDTDEQFF
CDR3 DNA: TGTGCCAGCAGTTCCTGGACTAGCGGGGACACTGATGAGCAGTTCTTC

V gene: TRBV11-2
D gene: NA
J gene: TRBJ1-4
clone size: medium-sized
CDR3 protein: CASRFSRSRQLNEELFF
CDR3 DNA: TGTGCCAGCAGATTTAGCCGGTCCCGACAGCTGAATGAAGAACTGTTTTTT

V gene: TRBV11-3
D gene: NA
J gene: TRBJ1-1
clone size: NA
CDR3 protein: CASSLIPGHRDTEAFF
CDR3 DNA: TGTGCCAGCAGCCTCATCCCGGGACATAGGGACACTGAAGCTTTCTTT

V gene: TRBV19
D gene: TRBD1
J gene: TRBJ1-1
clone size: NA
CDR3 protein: CASSFLQGTEAFF
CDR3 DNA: TGTGCCAGTAGTTTTTTACAGGGGACTGAAGCTTTCTTT

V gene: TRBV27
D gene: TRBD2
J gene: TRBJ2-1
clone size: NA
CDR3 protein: CASSPLAGGSSYNEQFF
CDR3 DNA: TGTGCCAGCAGTCCACTAGCGGGGGGGAGCTCCTACAATGAGCAGTTCTTC

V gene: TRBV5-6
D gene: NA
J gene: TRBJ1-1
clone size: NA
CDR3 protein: CASSSTVRTSGDTEAFF
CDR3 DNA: TGTGCCAGCAGCTCAACCGTCCGGACGTCCGGGGACACTGAAGCTTTCTTT

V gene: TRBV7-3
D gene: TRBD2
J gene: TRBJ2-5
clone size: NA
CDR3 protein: CASSLRGLAGQETQYF
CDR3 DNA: TGTGCCAGCAGCTTAAGGGGACTAGCGGGCCAAGAGACCCAGTACTTC

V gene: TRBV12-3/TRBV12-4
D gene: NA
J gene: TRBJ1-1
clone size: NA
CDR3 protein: CASSYGGNTEAFF
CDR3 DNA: TGTGCCAGCAGTTACGGCGGTAACACTGAAGCTTTCTTT

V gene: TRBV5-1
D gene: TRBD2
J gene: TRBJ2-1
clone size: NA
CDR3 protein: CASSLELAGSGEQFF
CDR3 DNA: TGCGCCAGCAGCTTGGAACTAGCGGGATCCGGTGAGCAGTTCTTC

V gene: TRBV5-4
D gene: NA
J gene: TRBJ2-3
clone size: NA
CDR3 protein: CASSPGAETGDTQYF
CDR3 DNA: TGTGCCAGCAGCCCGGGAGCGGAGACTGGGGATACGCAGTATTTT

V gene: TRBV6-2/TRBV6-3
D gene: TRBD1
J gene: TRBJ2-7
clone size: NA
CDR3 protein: CASSYSGQGSYEQYF
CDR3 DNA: TGTGCCAGCAGTTACTCGGGACAGGGCTCCTACGAGCAGTACTTC

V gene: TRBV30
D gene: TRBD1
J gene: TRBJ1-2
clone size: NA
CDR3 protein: CAWSTGGSGYTF
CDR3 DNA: TGTGCCTGGAGTACAGGGGGCTCGGGCTACACCTTC

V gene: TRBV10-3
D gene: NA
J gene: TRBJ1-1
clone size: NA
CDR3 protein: CAISEREKNTEAFF
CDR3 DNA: TGTGCCATCAGTGAACGGGAGAAGAACACTGAAGCTTTCTTT

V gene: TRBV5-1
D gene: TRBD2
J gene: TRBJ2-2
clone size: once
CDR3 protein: CASRYSGSWTGELFF
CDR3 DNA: TGCGCCAGCAGGTATAGCGGGAGTTGGACCGGGGAGCTGTTTTTT

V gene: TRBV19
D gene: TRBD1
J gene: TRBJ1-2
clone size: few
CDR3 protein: CASLGQTSGYGYTF
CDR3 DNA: TGTGCCAGCCTGGGACAGACTTCGGGCTATGGCTACACCTTC

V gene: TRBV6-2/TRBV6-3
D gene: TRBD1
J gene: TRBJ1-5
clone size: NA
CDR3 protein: CASSPRDRGVNQPQHF
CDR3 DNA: TGTGCCAGCAGTCCCCGGGACAGGGGGGTGAATCAGCCCCAGCATTTT

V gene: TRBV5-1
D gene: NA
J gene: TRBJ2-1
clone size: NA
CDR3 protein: CASSSHGDFNEQFF
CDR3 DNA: TGCGCCAGCAGCTCGCACGGGGACTTTAATGAGCAGTTCTTC

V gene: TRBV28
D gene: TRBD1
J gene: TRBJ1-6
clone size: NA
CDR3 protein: CASNLQGAQSYNSPLHF
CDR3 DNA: TGTGCCAGCAACCTACAGGGGGCGCAATCCTATAATTCACCCCTCCACTTT

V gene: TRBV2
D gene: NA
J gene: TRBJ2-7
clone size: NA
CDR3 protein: CASTLGYQYEQYF
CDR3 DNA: TGTGCCAGCACCTTGGGCTACCAATACGAGCAGTACTTC

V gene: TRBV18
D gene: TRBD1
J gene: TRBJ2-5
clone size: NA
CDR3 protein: CATFGTGQETQYF
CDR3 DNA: TGTGCCACCTTTGGGACAGGCCAAGAGACCCAGTACTTC

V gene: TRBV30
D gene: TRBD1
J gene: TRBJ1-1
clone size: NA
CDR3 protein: CAWTVWGAGTAAFF
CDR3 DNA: TGTGCCTGGACTGTATGGGGTGCCGGGACAGCAGCTTTCTTT

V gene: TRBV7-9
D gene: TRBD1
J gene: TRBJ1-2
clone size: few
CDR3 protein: CASSSTQDRQGNYGYTF
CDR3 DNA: TGTGCCAGCAGCTCCACCCAAGACCGACAGGGTAACTATGGCTACACCTTC

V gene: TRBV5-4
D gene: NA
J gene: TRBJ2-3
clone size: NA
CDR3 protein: CASSYGLTTDTQYF
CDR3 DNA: TGTGCCAGCAGCTACGGACTTACCACAGATACGCAGTATTTT

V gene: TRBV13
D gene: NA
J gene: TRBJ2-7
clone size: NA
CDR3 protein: CASSPHLGQEGSYEQYF
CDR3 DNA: TGTGCCAGCAGCCCTCACCTCGGACAGGAGGGCTCCTACGAGCAGTACTTC

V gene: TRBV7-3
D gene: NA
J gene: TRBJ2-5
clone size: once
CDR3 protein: CASSLERQETQYF
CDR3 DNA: TGTGCCAGCAGCTTAGAGAGACAAGAGACCCAGTACTTC

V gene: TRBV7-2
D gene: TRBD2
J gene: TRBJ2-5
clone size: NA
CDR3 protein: CASSLASSGGQETQYF
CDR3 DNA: TGTGCCAGCAGCTTAGCGTCTAGCGGGGGACAAGAGACCCAGTACTTC

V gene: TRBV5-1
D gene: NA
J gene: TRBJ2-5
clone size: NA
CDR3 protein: CASYQGPQETQYF
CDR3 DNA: TGCGCCAGTTACCAGGGGCCCCAAGAGACCCAGTACTTC

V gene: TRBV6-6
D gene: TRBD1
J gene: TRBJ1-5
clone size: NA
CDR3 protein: CASSYLGQGGQPQHF
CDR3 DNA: TGTGCCAGCAGTTACCTCGGACAGGGGGGTCAGCCCCAGCATTTT

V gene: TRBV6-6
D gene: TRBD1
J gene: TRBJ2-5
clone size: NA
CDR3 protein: CASSPPTGEGGTQYF
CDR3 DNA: TGTGCCAGCAGTCCACCGACAGGGGAAGGGGGGACCCAGTACTTC

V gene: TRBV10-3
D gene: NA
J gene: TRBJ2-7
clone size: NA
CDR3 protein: CATRTATYEQYF
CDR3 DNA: TGTGCCACCCGGACAGCAACCTACGAGCAGTACTTC

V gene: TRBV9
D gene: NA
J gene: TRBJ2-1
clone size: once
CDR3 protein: CASSVVEYEQFF
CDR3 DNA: TGTGCCAGCAGCGTAGTCGAGTATGAGCAGTTCTTC

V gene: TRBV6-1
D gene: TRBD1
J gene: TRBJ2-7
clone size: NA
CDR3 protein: CASSDRDRGYEQYF
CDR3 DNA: TGTGCCAGCAGTGACCGGGACAGGGGCTACGAGCAGTACTTC

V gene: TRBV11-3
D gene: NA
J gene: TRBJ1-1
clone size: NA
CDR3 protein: CASSRWTASLNTEAFF
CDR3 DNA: TGTGCCAGCAGCCGGTGGACAGCTTCTCTGAACACTGAAGCTTTCTTT

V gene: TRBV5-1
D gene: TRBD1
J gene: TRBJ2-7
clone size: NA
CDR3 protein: CASCDRTGGGEQYF
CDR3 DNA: TGCGCCAGCTGTGACCGGACAGGGGGCGGTGAGCAGTACTTC

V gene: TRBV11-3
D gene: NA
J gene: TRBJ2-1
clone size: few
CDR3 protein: CASSLERRSSYNEQFF
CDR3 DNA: TGTGCCAGCAGCTTAGAACGGAGGTCCTCCTACAATGAGCAGTTCTTC

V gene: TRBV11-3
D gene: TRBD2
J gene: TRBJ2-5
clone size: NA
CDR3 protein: CASSLISSGKETQYF
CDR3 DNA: TGTGCCAGCAGCTTAATCTCTAGCGGGAAAGAGACCCAGTACTTC

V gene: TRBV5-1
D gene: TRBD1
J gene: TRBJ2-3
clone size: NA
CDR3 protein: CASSVTGGPDTQYF
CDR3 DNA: TGCGCCAGCAGCGTGACAGGGGGCCCAGATACGCAGTATTTT

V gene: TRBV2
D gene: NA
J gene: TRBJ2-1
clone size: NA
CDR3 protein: CASTQSRSRVGNEQFF
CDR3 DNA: TGTGCCAGCACCCAAAGTCGGAGCAGGGTGGGCAATGAGCAGTTCTTC

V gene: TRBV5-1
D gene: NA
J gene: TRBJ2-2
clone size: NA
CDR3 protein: CASSQNTGELFF
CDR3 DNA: TGCGCCAGCAGCCAAAACACCGGGGAGCTGTTTTTT

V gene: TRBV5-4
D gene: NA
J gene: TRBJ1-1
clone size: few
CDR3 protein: CASSFGGTGGTEAFF
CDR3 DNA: TGTGCCAGCAGCTTCGGGGGTACCGGAGGCACTGAAGCTTTCTTT

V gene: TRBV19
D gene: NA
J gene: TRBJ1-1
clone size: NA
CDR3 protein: CASSIGRSVAPRPEAFF
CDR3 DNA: TGTGCCAGTAGTATAGGAAGGAGTGTCGCCCCCCGACCTGAAGCTTTCTTT

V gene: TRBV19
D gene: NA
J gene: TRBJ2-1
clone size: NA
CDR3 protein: CASSIRGGSYNEQFF
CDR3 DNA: TGTGCCAGTAGTATAAGAGGGGGTTCCTACAATGAGCAGTTCTTC

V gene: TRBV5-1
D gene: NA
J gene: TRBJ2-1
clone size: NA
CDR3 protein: CASSLETGRNEQFF
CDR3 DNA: TGCGCCAGCAGCTTGGAGACAGGGAGGAATGAGCAGTTCTTC

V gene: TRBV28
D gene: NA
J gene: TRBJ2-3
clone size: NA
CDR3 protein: CASSPSGRRLDTQYF
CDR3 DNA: TGTGCCAGCAGTCCCTCGGGAAGACGGTTAGATACGCAGTATTTT

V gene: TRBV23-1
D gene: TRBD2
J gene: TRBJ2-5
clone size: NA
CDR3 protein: CASNPGLAGETQYF
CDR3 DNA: TGCGCCAGCAATCCCGGACTAGCGGGAGAGACCCAGTACTTC

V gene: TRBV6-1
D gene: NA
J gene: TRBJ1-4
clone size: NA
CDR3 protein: CASSERGTTRATNEKLFF
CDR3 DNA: TGTGCCAGCAGTGAACGAGGGACAACCCGTGCAACTAATGAAAAACTGTTTTTT

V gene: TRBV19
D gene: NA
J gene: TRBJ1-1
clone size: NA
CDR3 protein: CASSRAGSGTEAFF
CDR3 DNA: TGTGCCAGTAGTCGGGCGGGTTCGGGGACTGAAGCTTTCTTT

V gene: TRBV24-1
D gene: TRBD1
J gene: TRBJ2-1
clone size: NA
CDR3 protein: CATSGPGQGTSKVEQFF
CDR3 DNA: TGTGCCACCAGTGGACCGGGACAGGGGACGTCTAAGGTTGAGCAGTTCTTC